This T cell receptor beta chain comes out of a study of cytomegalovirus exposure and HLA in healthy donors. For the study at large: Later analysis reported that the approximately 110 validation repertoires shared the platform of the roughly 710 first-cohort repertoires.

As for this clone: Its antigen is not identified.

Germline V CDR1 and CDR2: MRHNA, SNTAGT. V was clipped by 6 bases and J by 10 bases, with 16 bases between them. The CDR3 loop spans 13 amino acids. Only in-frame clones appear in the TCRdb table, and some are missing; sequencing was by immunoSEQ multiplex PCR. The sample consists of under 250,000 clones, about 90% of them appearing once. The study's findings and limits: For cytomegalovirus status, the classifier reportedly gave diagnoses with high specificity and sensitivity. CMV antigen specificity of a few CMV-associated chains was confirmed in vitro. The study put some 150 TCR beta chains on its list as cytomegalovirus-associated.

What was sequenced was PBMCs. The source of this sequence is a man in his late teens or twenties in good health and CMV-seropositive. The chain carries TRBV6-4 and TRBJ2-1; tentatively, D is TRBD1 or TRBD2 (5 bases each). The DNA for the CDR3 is TGTGCCAGCAGCGACGGGGCTCGCGGAGAGCAGTTCTTC. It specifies CASSDGARGEQFF.